A single sample gave rise to the 8 T cell receptor beta chains below, sequenced in a study of T cell responses to AZD1222 COVID-19 vaccine. Measured with immunoSEQ multiplex PCR; TCRdb has only the in-frame clones, and not every one. There are about 130,000 clones in the sample; 93% occur only once, and around 3.1% lies in the top ten. The specimen was peripheral blood, collected on day 0 of AZD1222 vaccination. The source of these receptors is an adult in good health.

The J gene is TRBJ1-1, the V gene TRBV21-1. TRBV21-1 is a known pseudogene. This CDR3 comprises 13 residues. The CDR3 DNA sequence: TGTGCCAGCAGCAAATGGGGACCAGGTGAAGCTTTCTTT. Protein sequence: CASSKWGPGEAFF.

The V and J genes are TRBV6-5 and TRBJ2-2, with D unclear. Germline V gives CDR1 MNHEY, CDR2 SVGAGI. The CDR3 sequence is 14 residues long. V lost 6 bases to trimming and J lost 2 bases, with 10 bases between them. The CDR3 sequence is CASRRTLNTGELFF. The CDR3 DNA follows: TGTGCCAGCAGACGGACGCTTAACACCGGGGAGCTGTTTTTT.

This chain links TRBV29-1 with TRBJ1-1; 10 positions match TRBD1. The ends lost 7 bases at V and 3 bases at J; junction bases unmatched: 5. Germline V lookup: CDR1 SQVTM, CDR2 ANQGSEA. There are 13 residues in the CDR3. This CDR3 is CSGLTGGYTEAFF. DNA for the CDR3: TGCAGCGGTTTGACAGGGGGCTACACTGAAGCTTTCTTT.

The V gene is TRBV14, the J gene TRBJ1-5; D gene uncertain. Germline lookup yields CDR1 SGHDN and CDR2 FVKESK. With 5 bases removed from V and 0 bases from J, the gap between germline ends came to 5 bases. The CDR3 has 13 residues. The CDR3 region is CASSVDSNQPQHF. The CDR3 nucleotides are TGTGCCAGCAGCGTCGATAGCAATCAGCCCCAGCATTTT.

The gene calls are TRBV5-4 and TRBJ1-1, with 8 bases that match TRBD1. CDR1 is SGHNT and CDR2 is YYREEE in the germline V gene (reference sequence). The CDR3 is 15 residues long. V shed 2 bases and J 3 bases; nucleotides not matched to a gene: 6. The CDR3 sequence is CASSFLTGAYTEAFF. In nucleotides, the CDR3 is TGTGCCAGCAGCTTCCTGACAGGGGCGTACACTGAAGCTTTCTTT.

V gene TRBV4-2 combines with J gene TRBJ2-7, with TRBD1 matching over 9 bases. J gave up 2 bases and V 4 bases, and 3 bases lay outside the gene matches. CDR1 and CDR2 from the germline V gene are LGHNA and YNFKEQ. The CDR3 length is 14 residues. This CDR3 is CASSPDRGAYEQYF. The CDR3 bases are TGTGCCAGCAGCCCAGACAGGGGGGCCTACGAGCAGTACTTC.

This chain joins TRBV9 and TRBJ1-2, with unresolved D. The germline V gene has CDR1 SGDLS and CDR2 YYNGEE. This CDR3 is built from 14 residues. The V end was cut by 0 bases, the J end by 6 bases, with 12 bases between. DNA for the CDR3: TGTGCCAGCAGCGTAGGGGTCAGAAATGATGGCTACACCTTC. It encodes CASSVGVRNDGYTF.

This chain uses TRBV7-3 with TRBJ2-2; TRBD2 agrees at 15 bases. The CDR3 runs to 16 residues. The germline V gene has CDR1 SGHTA and CDR2 FQGTGA. With V trimmed by 5 bases and J by 7 bases, 5 bases remained unmatched. The DNA of the CDR3 is TGTGCCAGCAGCCCCCGGACTAGCGGGAGGGGCGGGGAGCTGTTTTTT. This codes for CASSPRTSGRGGELFF.